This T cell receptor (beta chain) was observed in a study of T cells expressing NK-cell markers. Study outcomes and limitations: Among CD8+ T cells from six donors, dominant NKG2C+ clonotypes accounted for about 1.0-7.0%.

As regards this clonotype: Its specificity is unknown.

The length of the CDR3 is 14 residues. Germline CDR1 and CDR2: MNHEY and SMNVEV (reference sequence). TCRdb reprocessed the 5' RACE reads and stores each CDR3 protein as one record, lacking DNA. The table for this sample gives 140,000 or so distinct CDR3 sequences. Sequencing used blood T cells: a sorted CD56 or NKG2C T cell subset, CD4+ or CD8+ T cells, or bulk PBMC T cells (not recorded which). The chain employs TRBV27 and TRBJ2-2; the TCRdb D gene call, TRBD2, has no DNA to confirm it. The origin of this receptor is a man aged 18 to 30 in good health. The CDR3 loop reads CASTRVSNTGELFF.